These 15 T cell receptor beta chains were sequenced from one sample in a study of OX40 agonist ivuxolimab in advanced cancers. Measured with immunoSEQ multiplex PCR; TCRdb has only the in-frame clones, and not every one. The table includes tens of thousands of clones, nearly 90% detected once. The sequenced sample was CD4+ or CD8+ T cells sorted from blood, obtained in a trial of the OX40 agonist ivuxolimab. Receptors were obtained from an adult with an advanced solid tumor such as melanoma, head and neck, liver or kidney cancer.

The J gene is TRBJ2-3, the V gene TRBV4-1; 9 positions match TRBD2. CDR3 size: 16 residues. Trimming cost V 3 bases and J 5 bases; bases outside gene matches: 9. Germline V gene lookup returns CDR1 MGHRA and CDR2 YSYEKL. CDR3 bases: TGCGCCAGCAGCCAGGGCGGGGGGGGAGTGGTAGATACGCAGTATTTT. Translated, it gives CASSQGGGGVVDTQYF.

This chain uses TRBV30 with TRBJ1-1; the D gene is possibly TRBD1 (5 bases). The CDR3 is made up of 14 amino acids. Trimming removed 5 bases from V and 0 bases from J, with 13 bases in between. Germline V lookup: CDR1 GTSNPN, CDR2 SVGIG (reference sequence). The CDR3 region is CAWGTGGMNTEAFF. For the CDR3, the DNA is TGTGCCTGGGGGACTGGTGGGATGAACACTGAAGCTTTCTTT.

The chain is built from TRBV12-1 and TRBJ1-5. TRBV12-1 is flagged as a pseudogene. This CDR3 region has 16 residues. This chain's CDR3 is CASSSSGLEVNQPQHF. The CDR3 nucleotides read TGTGCCAGCAGCTCATCGGGGTTAGAAGTCAATCAGCCCCAGCATTTT.

The CDR3 nucleotides are TGTGCCAGCAGCTTATCCTACCAGGGGGATACGCAGTATTTT. Translation gives CASSLSYQGDTQYF. The chain links TRBV7-9 to TRBJ2-3; D might be TRBD1 (6 bases). The CDR3 consists of 14 residues. Trimming took 2 bases from V and 6 from J, leaving 12 bases between them. Germline CDR1 reads SEHNR; CDR2 reads FQNEAQ (reference sequence).

This chain links TRBV11-2 with TRBJ1-5, with 8 positions matching TRBD1. There are 15 residues in the CDR3. Losses at the gene ends were 1 base for V and 2 bases for J; bases not matched to a gene: 1. CDR1 is SGHAT and CDR2 is FQNNGV in the germline V gene. CDR3 DNA: TGTGCCAGCAGCTTAGCGACAGGGGGCAATCAGCCCCAGCATTTT. Its protein product is CASSLATGGNQPQHF.

This clone was seen only a few times. The chain recombines TRBV4-3 with TRBJ1-2; D possibly corresponds to TRBD1 (6 bases). CDR3 length equals 14 residues. CDR1 and CDR2 (germline): LGHNA, YSLEER. The V end was cut by 4 bases, the J end by 4 bases, with 13 bases between. The CDR3 region is CASSPEGGGYGYTF. CDR3 sequence (DNA): TGCGCCAGCAGCCCAGAGGGGGGGGGCTATGGCTACACCTTC.

This rearrangement joins TRBV2 to TRBJ2-5; the match to TRBD2 covers 7 bases. Trimming removed 4 bases from V and 4 bases from J; junction bases left unmatched: 9. There are 15 residues in the CDR3. Germline CDR1 SNHLY, CDR2 FYNNEI. Here the CDR3 DNA reads TGTGCCAGCAGTGGTGGACTAGGGGTAGGAGAGACCCAGTACTTC. It yields the protein CASSGGLGVGETQYF.

The chain couples TRBV7-8 to TRBJ2-1, with TRBD2 matching over 7 bases. The CDR3 contains 19 residues. Germline V gene lookup returns CDR1 SGHVS and CDR2 FQNEAQ. J lost 4 bases, V lost 8 bases, and 23 bases had no gene match. Here the CDR3 reads CASLQVDGGSAPRYNEQFF. The CDR3 bases are TGTGCCAGCTTACAAGTAGATGGCGGGAGTGCCCCGAGATACAATGAGCAGTTCTTC.

The V and J genes are TRBV9 and TRBJ2-2; a weak D match, TRBD1 (6 bases). Germline V CDR1 and CDR2: SGDLS, YYNGEE. The CDR3 consists of 15 residues. Trimming took 4 bases from V and 0 from J, leaving 10 bases between them. Written as DNA, the CDR3 is TGTGCCAGCAGCCGACAGGATTCGAACACCGGGGAGCTGTTTTTT. Its translation is CASSRQDSNTGELFF.

J is TRBJ1-3 and V is TRBV7-8; 8 bases align to TRBD1. The trim removed 5 bases at V and 2 bases at J, leaving 2 bases unmatched. Germline values: CDR1 SGHVS, CDR2 FQNEAQ. The length of the CDR3 is 14 residues. The CDR3 DNA reads TGTGCCAGCAGCCAGGGGGCGGCTGGAAACACCATATATTTT. The encoded protein is CASSQGAAGNTIYF.

The V gene is TRBV5-1, the J gene TRBJ1-2; TRBD1 agrees at 8 bases. In germline, CDR1 is SGHRS, CDR2 YFSETQ. CDR3 length: 14 residues. V was clipped by 2 bases and J by 6 bases; unmatched bases: 6. The CDR3 protein is CASSLLQGADGYTF. The CDR3 coding sequence is TGCGCCAGCAGCTTACTTCAGGGGGCGGATGGCTACACCTTC.

The V and J genes are TRBV11-2 and TRBJ1-5, with D possibly being TRBD1 (6 bases). V gave up 1 base and J gave up 7 bases, with 14 bases separating them. This CDR3 contains 15 residues. The V gene's germline CDR1 is SGHAT and CDR2 FQNNGV. CDR3 DNA: TGTGCCAGCAGCTTAGTGGGGGGCAGCGGGCAGCCCCAGCATTTT. Protein product: CASSLVGGSGQPQHF.

The chain recombines TRBV5-1 with TRBJ1-4, with 10 bases aligning to TRBD1. Per germline, CDR1 SGHRS and CDR2 YFSETQ. The CDR3 covers 14 residues. V trimming: 5 bases; J trimming: 5 bases; junction bases outside the gene matches: 3. CDR3 amino acids: CASRKDRGNEKLFF. CDR3 DNA sequence: TGCGCCAGCAGAAAGGACAGGGGGAATGAAAAACTGTTTTTT.

Turning to this clone: The identical CDR3 is also encoded by other nucleotide sequences in the sample. The rearrangement uses TRBV6-1 and TRBJ2-7, with D unresolved. V dropped 0 bases and J dropped 4 bases, with 1 base sitting between them. CDR1 is MNHNS, CDR2 SASEGT, per germline. This CDR3 has 11 residues. Here the CDR3 reads CASSEAYEQYF. Written as DNA, the CDR3 is TGTGCCAGCAGTGAAGCATACGAGCAGTACTTC.

The chain carries TRBV7-8 and TRBJ2-1, with D perhaps matching TRBD2 (5 bases). Germline V gene data show CDR1 as SGHVS and CDR2 as FQNEAQ. This CDR3 is built from 16 residues. The V and J ends lost 4 bases and 4 bases respectively, with 17 bases between them. In DNA, the CDR3 is TGTGCCAGCAGCTCGTACCCCCGGAGCGGTTACAATGAGCAGTTCTTC. It translates to CASSSYPRSGYNEQFF.